This T cell receptor (beta chain) came from a study of identical twins. Findings of the study overall: Twin-shared out-of-frame alpha sequences were enriched for low generation probability. Analyses based on zero insertions could be partly confounded by invariant MAIT and iNKT cells.

TCRdb itself ran the 5' RACE reads through MiXCR, one entry per CDR3 protein. The sample records about 200,000 distinct CDR3 sequences, over 8% being singletons. This clonotype was observed a few times. Antigen unknown. Germline V gives CDR1 SGDLS, CDR2 YYNGEE. This CDR3 has 19 residues. The J segment lost 0 bases and the V segment lost 3 bases, leaving 13 bases of the junction unmatched. This clonotype originated in a woman younger than 35 in good health. V usage is TRBV9 and J usage is TRBJ2-3, with 10 bases aligning to TRBD2. Sequenced material: memory (CD45RO+) T cells sorted from blood. CDR3 sequence: CASSAVPGLAPDSTDTQYF. Written as DNA, the CDR3 is TGTGCCAGCAGCGCTGTCCCGGGACTAGCGCCGGATAGCACAGATACGCAGTATTTT.